This T cell receptor beta chain originates from a study of blood T cell repertoires in COVID-19. Across the study: Collection of acute and convalescent COVID-19 samples took place in the United States, Italy and Spain. Nucleic acid was either cDNA or gDNA, and it came from T cells, B-cell-depleted T cells, or PBMCs.

Under the authors' procedure: Amplifying reference gene primers gave estimates of nucleated cell counts. Sequencing used immunoSEQ multiplex PCR; TCRdb keeps in-frame clones, though not all of them. The D gene and trimming were derived from the DNA, and the V and J assignments and clone size from that table. The sample lists roughly 250,000 clones, approximately 86% occurring once. The V end lost 3 bases, the J end lost 4 bases, and 21 bases lay between the germline ends. Germline CDR1 is MNHNS and CDR2 is SASEGT. CDR3 length equals 17 residues. The specimen was peripheral blood. The V gene is TRBV6-1, the J gene TRBJ2-5; possibly TRBD2 for D (6 bases). The clonotype comes from a woman aged 25 to 39 with acute or convalescent COVID-19. CDR3 protein: CASSEFSGDSFTETQYF. For the CDR3, the DNA is TGTGCCAGCAGTGAGTTTTCCGGGGACTCCTTTACAGAGACCCAGTACTTC.